This T cell receptor beta chain appears in the sequencing data of a study of cytomegalovirus exposure and HLA in healthy donors. V lost 1 base, J lost 8 bases, and 8 bases lay in between. The CDR3 runs 13 residues. CDR1 is LGHNA and CDR2 is YNFKEQ in the germline V gene. Study findings and constraints: Sequencing probably produced one cluster of sequence variants that were highly shared. Fewer N-insertions (relative to the 666-donor mean) were reportedly seen in an Asian-associated ancestry cluster in a later analysis.

The PCR made use of 60 Vbeta and 13 Jbeta primers. Data came from immunoSEQ multiplex PCR; TCRdb stores just in-frame clones and leaves some out. The data hold some 190,000 clones, with just under 80% observed a single time. A note on this clone: Its cognate antigen is unknown.

Source material: PBMCs. V gene TRBV4-2 combines with J gene TRBJ1-4, with D unclear. The sequence was obtained from a woman between 25 and 40 years old in good health and CMV-seronegative. The CDR3 loop reads CASSQVLGEKLFF. The CDR3, as DNA: TGTGCCAGCAGCCAAGTTCTAGGAGAAAAACTGTTTTTT.